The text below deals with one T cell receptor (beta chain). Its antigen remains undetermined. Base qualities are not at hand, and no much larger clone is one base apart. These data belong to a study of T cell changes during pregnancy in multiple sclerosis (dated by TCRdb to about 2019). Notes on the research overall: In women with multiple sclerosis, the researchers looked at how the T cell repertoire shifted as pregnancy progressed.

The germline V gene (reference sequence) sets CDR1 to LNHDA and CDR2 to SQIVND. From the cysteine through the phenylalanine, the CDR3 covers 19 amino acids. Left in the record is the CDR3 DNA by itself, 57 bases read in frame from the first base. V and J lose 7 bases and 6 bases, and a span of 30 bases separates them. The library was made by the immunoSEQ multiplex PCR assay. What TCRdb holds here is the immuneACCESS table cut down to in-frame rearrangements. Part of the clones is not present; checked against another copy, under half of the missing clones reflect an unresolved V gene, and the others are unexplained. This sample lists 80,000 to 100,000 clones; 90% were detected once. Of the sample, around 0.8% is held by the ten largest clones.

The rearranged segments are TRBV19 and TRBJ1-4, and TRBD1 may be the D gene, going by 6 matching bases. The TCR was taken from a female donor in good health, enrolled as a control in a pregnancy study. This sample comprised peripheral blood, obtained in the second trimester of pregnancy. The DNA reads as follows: TGTGCCAGTACACTTTCAGGTACAGCTCTCTCCCCAGGGGATGAAAAACTGTTTTTT. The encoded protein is CASTLSGTALSPGDEKLFF.